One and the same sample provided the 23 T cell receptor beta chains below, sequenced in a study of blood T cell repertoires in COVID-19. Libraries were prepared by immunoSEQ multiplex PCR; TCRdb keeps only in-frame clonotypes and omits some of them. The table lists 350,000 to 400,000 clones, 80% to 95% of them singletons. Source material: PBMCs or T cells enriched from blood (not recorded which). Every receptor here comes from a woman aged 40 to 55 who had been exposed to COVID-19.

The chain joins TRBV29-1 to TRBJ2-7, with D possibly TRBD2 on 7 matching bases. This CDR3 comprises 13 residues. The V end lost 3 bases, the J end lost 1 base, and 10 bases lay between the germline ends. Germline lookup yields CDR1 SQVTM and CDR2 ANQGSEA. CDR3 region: CSVDGGRSYEQYF. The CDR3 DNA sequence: TGCAGCGTTGACGGGGGGCGATCCTACGAGCAGTACTTC.

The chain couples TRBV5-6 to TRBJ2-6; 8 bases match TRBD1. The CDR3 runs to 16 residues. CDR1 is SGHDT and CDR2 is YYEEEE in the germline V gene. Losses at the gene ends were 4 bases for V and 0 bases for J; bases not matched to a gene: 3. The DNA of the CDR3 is TGTGCCAGCAGCCGGGACAGGCTCTCTGGGGCCAACGTCCTGACTTTC. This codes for CASSRDRLSGANVLTF.

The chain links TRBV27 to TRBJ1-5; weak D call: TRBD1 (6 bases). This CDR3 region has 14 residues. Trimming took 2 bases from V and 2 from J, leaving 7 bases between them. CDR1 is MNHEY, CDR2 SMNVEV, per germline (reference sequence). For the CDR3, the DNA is TGTGCCAGCAGTTTAGGGGGCGGCAATCAGCCCCAGCATTTT. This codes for CASSLGGGNQPQHF.

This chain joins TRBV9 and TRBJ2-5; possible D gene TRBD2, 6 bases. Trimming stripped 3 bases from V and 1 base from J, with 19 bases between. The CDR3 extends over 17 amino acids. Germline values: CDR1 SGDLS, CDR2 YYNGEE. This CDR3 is CASSGGMGEVSQETQYF. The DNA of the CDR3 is TGTGCCAGCAGCGGGGGAATGGGGGAGGTCTCCCAAGAGACCCAGTACTTC. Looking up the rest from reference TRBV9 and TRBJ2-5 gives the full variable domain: DSGVTQTPKHLITATGQRVTLRCSPRSGDLSVYWYQQSLDQGLQFLIQYYNGEERAKGNILERFSAQQFPDLHSELNLSSLELGDSALYFCASSGGMGEVSQETQYFGPGTRLLVL.

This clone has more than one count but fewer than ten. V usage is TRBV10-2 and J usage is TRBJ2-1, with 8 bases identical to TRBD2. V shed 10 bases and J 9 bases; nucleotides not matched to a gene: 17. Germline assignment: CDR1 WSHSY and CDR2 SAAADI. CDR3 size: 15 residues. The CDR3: CATSISGGGGREQFF. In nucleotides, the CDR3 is TGCGCCACCAGCATCTCGGGGGGGGGCGGCCGTGAGCAGTTCTTC.

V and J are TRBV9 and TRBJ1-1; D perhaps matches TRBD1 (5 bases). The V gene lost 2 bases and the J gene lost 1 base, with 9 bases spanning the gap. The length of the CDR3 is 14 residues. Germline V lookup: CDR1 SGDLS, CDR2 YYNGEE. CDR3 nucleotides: TGTGCCAGCAGCGTTACGGGGGAGAACACTGAAGCTTTCTTT. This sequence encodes CASSVTGENTEAFF.

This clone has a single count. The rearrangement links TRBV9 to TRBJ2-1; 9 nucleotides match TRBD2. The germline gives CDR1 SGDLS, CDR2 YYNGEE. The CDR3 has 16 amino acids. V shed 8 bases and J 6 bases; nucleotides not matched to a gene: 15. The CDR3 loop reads CASTEGLALGANEQFF. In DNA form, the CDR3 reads TGTGCCAGTACGGAGGGACTAGCCCTCGGGGCCAATGAGCAGTTCTTC.

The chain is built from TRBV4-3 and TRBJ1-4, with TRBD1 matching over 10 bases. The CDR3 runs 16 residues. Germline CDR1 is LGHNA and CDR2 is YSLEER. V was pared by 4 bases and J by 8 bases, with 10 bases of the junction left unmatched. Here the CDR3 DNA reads TGCGCCAGCAGCCCCCGAGCGGGACAGGGGAACGAAAAACTGTTTTTT. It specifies CASSPRAGQGNEKLFF.

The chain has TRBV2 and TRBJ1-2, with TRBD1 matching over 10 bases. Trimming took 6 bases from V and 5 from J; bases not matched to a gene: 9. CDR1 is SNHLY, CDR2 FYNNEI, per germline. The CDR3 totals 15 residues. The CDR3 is CASSGRQGARYGYTF. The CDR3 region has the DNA TGTGCCAGCAGCGGGAGACAGGGGGCGCGATATGGCTACACCTTC.

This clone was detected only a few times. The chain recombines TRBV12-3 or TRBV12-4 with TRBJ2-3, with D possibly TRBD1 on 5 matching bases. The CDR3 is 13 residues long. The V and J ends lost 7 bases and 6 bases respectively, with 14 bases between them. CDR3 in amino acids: CASIRSKGDTQYF. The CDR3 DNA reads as TGTGCCAGCATCAGGTCCAAGGGGGATACGCAGTATTTT.

The DNA of the CDR3 is TGTGCCAGCAGCGTTCAAGGGGGGGAAATCTACACCTTC. Translated: CASSVQGGEIYTF. This chain joins TRBV9 and TRBJ1-2, with D possibly TRBD1 on 6 matching bases. V was shortened by 2 bases and J by 10 bases, with 15 bases between the two germline ends. Per germline, CDR1 SGDLS and CDR2 YYNGEE. The CDR3 has 13 residues.

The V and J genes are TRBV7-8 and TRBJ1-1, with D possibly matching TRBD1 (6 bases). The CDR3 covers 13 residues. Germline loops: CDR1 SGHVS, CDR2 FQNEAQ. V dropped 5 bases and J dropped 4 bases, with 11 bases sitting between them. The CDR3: CASSRDRSTEAFF. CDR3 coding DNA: TGTGCCAGCAGCCGTGACAGGAGCACTGAAGCTTTCTTT.

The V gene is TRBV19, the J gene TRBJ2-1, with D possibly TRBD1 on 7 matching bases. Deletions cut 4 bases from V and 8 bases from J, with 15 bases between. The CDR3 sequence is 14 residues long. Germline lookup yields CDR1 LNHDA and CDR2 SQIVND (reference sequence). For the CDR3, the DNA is TGTGCCAGTAGTAAACTTCAGGGGGGCTATGAGCAGTTCTTC. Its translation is CASSKLQGGYEQFF.

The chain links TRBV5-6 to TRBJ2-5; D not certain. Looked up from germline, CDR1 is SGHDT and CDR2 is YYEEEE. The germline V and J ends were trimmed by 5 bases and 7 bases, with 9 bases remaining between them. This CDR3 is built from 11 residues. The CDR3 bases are TGTGCCAGCAGTTATTCCGGGACCCAGTACTTC. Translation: CASSYSGTQYF.

This CDR3 is CASSRLAGQNEQFF. The DNA for the CDR3 is TGTGCCAGCAGCCGGCTAGCGGGGCAGAATGAGCAGTTCTTC. V and J are TRBV3-1 (or the pseudogene TRBV3-2) and TRBJ2-1; TRBD2 aligns across 9 bases. The V segment lost 4 bases and the J segment 7 bases; nucleotides outside the gene matches: 5. This CDR3 comprises 14 residues. CDR1 and CDR2 (germline): LGHDT, YNNKEL (reference sequence).

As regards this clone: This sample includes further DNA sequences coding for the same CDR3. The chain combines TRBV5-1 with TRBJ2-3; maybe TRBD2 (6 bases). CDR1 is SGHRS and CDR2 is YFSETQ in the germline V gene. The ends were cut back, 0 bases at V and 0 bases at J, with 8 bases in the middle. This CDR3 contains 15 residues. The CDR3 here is CASSLGGTSTDTQYF. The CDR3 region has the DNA TGCGCCAGCAGCTTGGGAGGGACTAGCACAGATACGCAGTATTTT.

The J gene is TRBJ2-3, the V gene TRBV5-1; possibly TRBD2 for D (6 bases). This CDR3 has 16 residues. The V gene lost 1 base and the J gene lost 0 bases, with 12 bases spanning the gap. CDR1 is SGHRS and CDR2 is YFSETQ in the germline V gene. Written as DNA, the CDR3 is TGCGCCAGCAGCTTGCCTAGCGCTTCTAGCACAGATACGCAGTATTTT. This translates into CASSLPSASSTDTQYF.

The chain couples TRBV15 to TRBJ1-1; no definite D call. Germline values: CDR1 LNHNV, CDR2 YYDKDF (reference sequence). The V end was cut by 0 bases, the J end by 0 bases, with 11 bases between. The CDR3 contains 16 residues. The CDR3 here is CATSREGGRLNTEAFF. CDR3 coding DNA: TGTGCCACCAGCAGAGAGGGAGGAAGACTGAACACTGAAGCTTTCTTT.

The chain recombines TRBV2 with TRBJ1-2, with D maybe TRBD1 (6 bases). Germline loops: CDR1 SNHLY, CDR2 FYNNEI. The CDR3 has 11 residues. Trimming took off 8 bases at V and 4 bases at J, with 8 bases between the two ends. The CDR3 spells CASQDSYGYTF. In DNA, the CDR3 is TGTGCCAGCCAGGACAGCTATGGCTACACCTTC.

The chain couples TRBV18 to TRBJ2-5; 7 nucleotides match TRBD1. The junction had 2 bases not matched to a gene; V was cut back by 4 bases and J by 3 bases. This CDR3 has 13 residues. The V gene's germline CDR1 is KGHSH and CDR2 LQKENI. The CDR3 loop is CASSRDREETQYF. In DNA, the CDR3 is TGTGCCAGCTCACGAGACAGGGAAGAGACCCAGTACTTC.

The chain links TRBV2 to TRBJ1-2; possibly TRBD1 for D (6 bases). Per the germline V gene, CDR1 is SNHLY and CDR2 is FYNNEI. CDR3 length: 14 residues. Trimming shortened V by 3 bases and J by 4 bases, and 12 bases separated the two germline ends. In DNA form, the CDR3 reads TGTGCCAGCAGTGAGGGGGCAGCGATCTATGGCTACACCTTC. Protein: CASSEGAAIYGYTF.

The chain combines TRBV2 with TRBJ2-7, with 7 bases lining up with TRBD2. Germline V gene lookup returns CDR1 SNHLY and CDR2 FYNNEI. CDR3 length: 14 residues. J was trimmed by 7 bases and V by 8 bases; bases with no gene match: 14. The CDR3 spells CASQSGGGSGEQYF. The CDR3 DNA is TGTGCCAGCCAAAGTGGCGGCGGGAGTGGTGAGCAGTACTTC.

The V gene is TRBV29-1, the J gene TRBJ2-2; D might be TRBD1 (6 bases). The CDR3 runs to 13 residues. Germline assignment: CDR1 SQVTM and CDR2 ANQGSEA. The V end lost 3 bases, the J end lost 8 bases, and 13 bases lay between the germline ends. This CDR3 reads CSVDGDNPGELFF. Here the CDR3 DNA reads TGCAGCGTTGACGGGGACAACCCAGGGGAGCTGTTTTTT.